The clone carrying this T cell receptor beta chain has only one observation. As yet, its antigen is unknown. This sample was included in a study of blood T cells in healthy people across ages. The study's findings and limits: Investigators treated diversity estimates from one million T cells as underestimates.

A sample-barcoded 5' primer and a J-beta primer mix were used in a second PCR of roughly 6 to 11 cycles. A single record per CDR3 protein comes from TCRdb applying MiXCR to the 5' RACE reads. The table shows some 1.5 million distinct CDR3 sequences, with roughly 27% occurring only once. Germline CDR1 SGHRS, CDR2 YFSETQ. V dropped 1 base and J dropped 0 bases, with 11 bases sitting between them. This CDR3 comprises 17 residues. Per sample, a minimum of 6.5 million PBMCs were isolated. This receptor was obtained from a woman in her thirties in good health. This chain links TRBV5-1 with TRBJ2-6; unclear D gene. Material: blood. In DNA, the CDR3 is TGCGCCAGCAGCTTGAAAGACGCCCTCTCTGGGGCCAACGTCCTGACTTTC. The encoded protein is CASSLKDALSGANVLTF. Full variable domain (rest looked up from reference TRBV5-1 and TRBJ2-6): KAGVTQTPRYLIKTRGQQVTLSCSPISGHRSVSWYQQTPGQGLQFLFEYFSETQRNKGNFPGRFSGRQFSNSRSEMNVSTLELGDSALYLCASSLKDALSGANVLTFGAGSRLTVL.